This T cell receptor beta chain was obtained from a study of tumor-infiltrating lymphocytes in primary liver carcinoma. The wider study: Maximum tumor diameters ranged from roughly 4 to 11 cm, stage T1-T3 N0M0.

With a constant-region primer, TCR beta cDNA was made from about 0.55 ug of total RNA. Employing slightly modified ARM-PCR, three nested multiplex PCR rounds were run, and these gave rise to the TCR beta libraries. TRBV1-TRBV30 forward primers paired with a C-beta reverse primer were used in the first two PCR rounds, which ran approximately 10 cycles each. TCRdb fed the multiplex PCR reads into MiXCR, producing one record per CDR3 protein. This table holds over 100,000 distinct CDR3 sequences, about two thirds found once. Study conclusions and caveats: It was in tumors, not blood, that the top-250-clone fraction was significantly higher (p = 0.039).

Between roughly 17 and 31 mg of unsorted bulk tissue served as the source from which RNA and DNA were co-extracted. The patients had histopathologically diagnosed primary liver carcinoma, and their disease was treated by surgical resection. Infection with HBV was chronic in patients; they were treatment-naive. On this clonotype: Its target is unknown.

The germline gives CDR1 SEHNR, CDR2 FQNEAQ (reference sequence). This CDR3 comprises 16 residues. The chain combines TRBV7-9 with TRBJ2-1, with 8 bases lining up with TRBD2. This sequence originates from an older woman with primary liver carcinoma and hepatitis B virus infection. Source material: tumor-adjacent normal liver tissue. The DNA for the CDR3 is TGTGTTAGCAGCAGCGGGACTAGAAGGCGAAGGATTGAGCAGTTCTTC. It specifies CVSSSGTRRRRIEQFF.